The 17 T cell receptor beta chains reported below all come from one sample, sequenced in a study of Graves' ophthalmopathy and Graves' hyperthyroidism. Amplification from RNA transcripts yielded the TCR beta CDR3 regions. First-round RT-PCR with HTBI primers preceded a second-round multiplex PCR. One entry per CDR3 protein, called by TCRdb with MiXCR from the multiplex PCR reads. This table has about 740,000 distinct CDR3 sequences, around 40% appearing once. Sequencing used peripheral blood. These receptors all stem from an adult man with Graves' ophthalmopathy.

This clonotype turned up a few times. The rearrangement joins TRBV20-1 to TRBJ2-7, with D uncertain. Trimming left V 7 bases short and J 3 bases short, with 19 bases between. Germline V lookup: CDR1 DFQATT, CDR2 SNEGSKA (reference sequence). The CDR3 is made up of 14 amino acids. CDR3 nucleotide sequence: TGCAGTGGATCGCCACCTCTCCAACGCTACGAGCAGTACTTC. As protein: CSGSPPLQRYEQYF.

This clonotype was counted only a few times. The chain uses TRBV20-1 and TRBJ2-7; 8 bases are shared with TRBD1. Per the germline V gene, CDR1 is DFQATT and CDR2 is SNEGSKA (reference sequence). CDR3 length: 13 residues. V dropped 5 bases and J dropped 2; count of bases not matched to a gene: 5. CDR3 region: CSASRQGTYEQYF. The CDR3 nucleotides are TGCAGTGCTTCGCGACAGGGGACCTACGAGCAGTACTTC.

This clonotype has ten or more counts. The rearrangement joins TRBV29-1 to TRBJ1-2; tentative D call: TRBD1 (6 bases). The CDR3 runs 14 residues. Germline CDR1 and CDR2: SQVTM and ANQGSEA. Between the trimmed V and J ends, which lost 6 bases and 0 bases, there was a span of 14 bases. CDR3 amino acids: CSVTWGLTNYGYTF. The CDR3 coding sequence is TGCAGCGTCACCTGGGGGCTAACTAACTATGGCTACACCTTC.

This clonotype was seen at least ten times. The chain has TRBV7-2 and TRBJ2-7; 8 positions match TRBD2. Per the germline V gene, CDR1 is SGHTA and CDR2 is FQGNSA. V lost 1 base and J lost 6; bases outside the gene matches: 5. The CDR3 contains 14 residues. CDR3 DNA: TGTGCCAGCAGCTTAGGGGGACTAGGAGGCGAGCAGTACTTC. Translation: CASSLGGLGGEQYF. Variable domain in full (rest from reference TRBV7-2 and TRBJ2-7): GAGVSQSPSNKVTEKGKDVELRCDPISGHTALYWYRQSLGQGLEFLIYFQGNSAPDKSGLPSDRFSAERTGGSVSTLTIQRTQQEDSAVYLCASSLGGLGGEQYFGPGTRLTVT.

Turning to this clonotype: This may come from a read error, since a much larger clone is one base off. The CDR3 DNA reads TGTGCCAGCAGCGTAGTAGGTCGGGGCGCTGAAGCTTTCTTT. Its protein is CASSVVGRGAEAFF. This rearrangement joins TRBV7-2 to TRBJ1-1, with TRBD1 as a possible D gene (5 bases). CDR1 is SGHTA, CDR2 FQGNSA, per germline. Trimming removed 5 bases from V and 6 bases from J, with 16 bases in between. The CDR3 extends over 14 amino acids.

CDR3 nucleotide sequence: TGTGCCACCAGTGACGACAGGAACTCCTACGAGCAGTACTTC. The encoded protein is CATSDDRNSYEQYF. The chain links TRBV24-1 to TRBJ2-7; D is possibly TRBD1 (6 bases). V was trimmed by 4 bases and J by 0 bases, leaving 9 bases between them. The germline V gene encodes CDR1 KGHDR and CDR2 SFDVKD. This CDR3 comprises 14 residues.

This chain uses TRBV7-9 with TRBJ2-6; 7 nucleotides line up with TRBD1. The CDR3 consists of 19 residues. Germline CDR1 and CDR2: SEHNR and FQNEAQ (reference sequence). The junction had 13 bases not matched to a gene; V was cut back by 5 bases and J by 0 bases. This chain's CDR3 is CASSAPVGQRNSGANVLTF. The CDR3, as DNA: TGTGCCAGCAGCGCCCCGGTGGGACAGAGAAACTCTGGGGCCAACGTCCTGACTTTC. Full variable domain (rest looked up from reference TRBV7-9 and TRBJ2-6): DTGVSQNPRHKITKRGQNVTFRCDPISEHNRLYWYRQTLGQGPEFLTYFQNEAQLEKSRLLSDRFSAERPKGSFSTLEIQRTEQGDSAMYLCASSAPVGQRNSGANVLTFGAGSRLTVL.

This clonotype was seen a few times. V is TRBV9 and J is TRBJ2-7; 8 nucleotides line up with TRBD2. The CDR3 is 15 residues long. Germline CDR1 reads SGDLS; CDR2 reads YYNGEE. Losses at the gene ends were 5 bases for V and 2 bases for J; bases not matched to a gene: 9. The CDR3 is CASSEGLAEAYEQYF. In DNA, the CDR3 is TGTGCCAGCAGTGAAGGACTAGCAGAGGCCTACGAGCAGTACTTC. Filled out from reference TRBV9 and TRBJ2-7, the complete variable domain reads DSGVTQTPKHLITATGQRVTLRCSPRSGDLSVYWYQQSLDQGLQFLIQYYNGEERAKGNILERFSAQQFPDLHSELNLSSLELGDSALYFCASSEGLAEAYEQYFGPGTRLTVT.

J is TRBJ1-5 and V is TRBV19; TRBD1 matches 9 bases. This CDR3 has 16 residues. The germline gives CDR1 LNHDA, CDR2 SQIVND (reference sequence). The V segment lost 4 bases and the J segment 0 bases; nucleotides outside the gene matches: 4. DNA of the CDR3: TGTGCCAGTAGTACGACAGGGGGGATTAGCAATCAGCCCCAGCATTTT. It yields the protein CASSTTGGISNQPQHF.

The chain couples TRBV29-1 to TRBJ2-7; D is perhaps TRBD1 (6 bases). Trimming shortened V by 7 bases and J by 6 bases, and 22 bases separated the two germline ends. CDR3 length equals 14 residues. Per the germline V gene, CDR1 is SQVTM and CDR2 is ANQGSEA. Here the CDR3 DNA reads TGCAGCGCCCTCCCCGGGACACATAGAGGCGAGCAGTACTTC. Encoded protein: CSALPGTHRGEQYF.

Concerning this clonotype: A much larger clone lies a single base off, so this may be a read error. The V and J genes are TRBV7-9 and TRBJ2-7; D unresolved. Germline CDR1 is SEHNR and CDR2 is FQNEAQ (reference sequence). The CDR3 has 12 amino acids. The CDR3 reads CACSLAFYEQYF. The CDR3 DNA is TGTGCCTGCAGCTTAGCATTCTACGAGCAGTACTTC.

This sequence joins TRBV7-2 and TRBJ2-2; 7 nucleotides match TRBD1. Per germline, CDR1 SGHTA and CDR2 FQGNSA. The CDR3 length is 15 residues. Trimming cost V 7 bases and J 2 bases; bases outside gene matches: 7. The CDR3 DNA sequence: TGTGCCAGCACCGAGGGACAGCCTAACACCGGGGAGCTGTTTTTT. Its protein product is CASTEGQPNTGELFF. Variable domain in full (rest from reference TRBV7-2 and TRBJ2-2): GAGVSQSPSNKVTEKGKDVELRCDPISGHTALYWYRQSLGQGLEFLIYFQGNSAPDKSGLPSDRFSAERTGGSVSTLTIQRTQQEDSAVYLCASTEGQPNTGELFFGEGSRLTVL.

The rearrangement joins TRBV6-4 to TRBJ1-2; tentatively, D is TRBD1 (5 bases). The germline V and J ends were trimmed by 5 bases and 8 bases, with 18 bases remaining between them. This CDR3 region has 14 residues. Germline V lookup: CDR1 MRHNA, CDR2 SNTAGT. The CDR3 DNA is TGTGCCAGCAGTTACCTAACGACAGAACGCGGCTACACCTTC. It specifies CASSYLTTERGYTF.

The rearrangement links TRBV15 to TRBJ2-5, with 8 bases lining up with TRBD2. The CDR3 is made up of 16 amino acids. CDR1 and CDR2 from the germline V gene are LNHNV and YYDKDF (reference sequence). V shed 2 bases, J shed 8 bases, and the junction held 13 bases outside the gene matches. CDR3 protein: CATSRKAGAPVNTQYF. Written as DNA, the CDR3 is TGTGCCACCAGCAGAAAAGCGGGGGCCCCTGTAAATACCCAGTACTTC.

The rearrangement links TRBV15 to TRBJ2-3; 9 bases are shared with TRBD1. The CDR3 has 18 amino acids. Germline loops: CDR1 LNHNV, CDR2 YYDKDF (reference sequence). The V segment lost 3 bases and the J segment 1 base; nucleotides outside the gene matches: 11. The CDR3 DNA is TGTGCCACCAGCAGTCCTGGCTACCGGACAGGGGGCACAGATACGCAGTATTTT. Translated, it gives CATSSPGYRTGGTDTQYF.

In its sample, this clonotype was seen many times. The chain is built from TRBV7-2 and TRBJ1-6; perhaps TRBD1 as D (5 bases). Germline values: CDR1 SGHTA, CDR2 FQGNSA. Trimming shortened V by 2 bases and J by 9 bases, and 14 bases separated the two germline ends. The CDR3 is 15 amino acids. The CDR3 DNA follows: TGTGCCAGCAGCTTACGGCAAATTACAGGTTCACCCCTCCACTTT. Translation gives CASSLRQITGSPLHF.

This clonotype was recorded many times. The chain has TRBV6-1 and TRBJ1-2; unclear D gene. Between the trimmed V and J ends, which lost 5 bases and 2 bases, there was a span of 12 bases. CDR1 and CDR2 (germline): MNHNS, SASEGT. The CDR3 length is 14 residues. The CDR3 reads CASSYSSPNYGYTF. DNA of the CDR3: TGTGCCAGCAGTTACTCGAGCCCCAACTATGGCTACACCTTC.